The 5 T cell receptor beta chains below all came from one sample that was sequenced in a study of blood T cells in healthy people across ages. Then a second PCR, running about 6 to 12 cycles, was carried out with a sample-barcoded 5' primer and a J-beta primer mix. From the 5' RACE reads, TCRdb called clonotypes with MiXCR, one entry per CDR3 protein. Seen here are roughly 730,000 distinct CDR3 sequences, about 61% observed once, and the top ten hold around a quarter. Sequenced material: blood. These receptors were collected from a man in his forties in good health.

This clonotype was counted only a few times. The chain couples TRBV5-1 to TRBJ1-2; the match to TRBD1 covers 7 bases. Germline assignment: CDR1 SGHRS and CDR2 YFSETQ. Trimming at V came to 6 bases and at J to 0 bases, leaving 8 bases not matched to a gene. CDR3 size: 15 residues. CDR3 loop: CASTRDSGTNYGYTF. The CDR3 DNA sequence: TGCGCCAGCACCCGGGACAGCGGAACTAACTATGGCTACACCTTC.

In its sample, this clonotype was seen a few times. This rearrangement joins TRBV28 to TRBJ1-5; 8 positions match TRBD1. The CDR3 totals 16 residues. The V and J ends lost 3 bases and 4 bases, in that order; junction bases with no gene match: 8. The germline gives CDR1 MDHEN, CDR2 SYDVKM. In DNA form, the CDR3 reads TGTGCCAGCAGTTTTTTAGCAGGACAGGGTAATCAGCCCCAGCATTTT. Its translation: CASSFLAGQGNQPQHF. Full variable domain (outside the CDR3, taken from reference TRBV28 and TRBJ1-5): DVKVTQSSRYLVKRTGEKVFLECVQDMDHENMFWYRQDPGLGLRLIYFSYDVKMKEKGDIPEGYSVSREKKERFSLILESASTNQTSMYLCASSFLAGQGNQPQHFGDGTRLSIL.

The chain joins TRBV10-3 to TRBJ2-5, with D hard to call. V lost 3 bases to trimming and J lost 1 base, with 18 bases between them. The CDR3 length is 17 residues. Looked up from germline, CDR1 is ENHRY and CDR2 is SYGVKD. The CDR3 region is CAISETHGPSLQETQYF. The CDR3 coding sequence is TGTGCCATCAGTGAAACCCATGGACCAAGCCTCCAAGAGACCCAGTACTTC.

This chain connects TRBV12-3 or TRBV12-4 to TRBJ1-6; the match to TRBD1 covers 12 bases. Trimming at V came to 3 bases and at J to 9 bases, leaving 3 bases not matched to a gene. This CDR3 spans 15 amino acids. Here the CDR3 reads CASSFGTGGSSPLHF. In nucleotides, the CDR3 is TGTGCCAGCAGTTTCGGGACAGGGGGCAGTTCACCCCTCCACTTT.

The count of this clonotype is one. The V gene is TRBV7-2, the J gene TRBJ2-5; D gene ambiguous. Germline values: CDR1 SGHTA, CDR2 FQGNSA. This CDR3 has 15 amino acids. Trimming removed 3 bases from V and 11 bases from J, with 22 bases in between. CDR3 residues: CASSFGLRSYNEQYF. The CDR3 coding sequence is TGTGCCAGCAGCTTTGGCCTGCGCTCCTACAATGAGCAGTACTTC.